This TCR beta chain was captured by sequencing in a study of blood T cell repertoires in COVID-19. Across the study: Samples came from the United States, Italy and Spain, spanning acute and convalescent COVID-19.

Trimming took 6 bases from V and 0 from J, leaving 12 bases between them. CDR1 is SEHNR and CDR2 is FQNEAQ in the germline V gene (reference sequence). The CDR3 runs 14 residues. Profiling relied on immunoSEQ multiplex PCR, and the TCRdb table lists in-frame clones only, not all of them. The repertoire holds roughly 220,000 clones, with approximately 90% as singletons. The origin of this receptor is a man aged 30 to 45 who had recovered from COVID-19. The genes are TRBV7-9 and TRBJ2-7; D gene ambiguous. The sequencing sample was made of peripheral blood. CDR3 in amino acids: CASSQQTVSYEQYF. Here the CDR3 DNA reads TGTGCCAGCAGTCAACAGACGGTCTCCTACGAGCAGTACTTC.